The rows below give T cell receptor beta chains drawn from one sample of a study of cytomegalovirus exposure and HLA in healthy donors. Method: immunoSEQ multiplex PCR; TCRdb's copy keeps in-frame clones and lacks some. The sample holds around 190,000 clones, around 77% seen once. The sequenced sample consisted of PBMCs. These receptors were obtained from a man aged 25 to 40 in good health and CMV-seronegative. The conserved cysteine and the conserved F or W are not part of the CDR3 here. The D gene is left open where the match is weak.

v_gene: TRBV29-1
d_gene: TRBD2
len: 16
CDR3aa: SVDEGVTSGRASYEQY

v_gene: TRBV5-1
d_gene: TRBD2
len: 14
CDR3aa: ASSLDPSGNTGELF

v_gene: TRBV30
d_gene: TRBD1
len: 12
CDR3aa: AWTQGQGRQPQH

v_gene: TRBV27
d_gene: NA
len: 12
CDR3aa: ASSLRDIGGTQY

v_gene: TRBV5-4
d_gene: TRBD2
len: 12
CDR3aa: ASSYGLGTDTQY

v_gene: TRBV4-2
d_gene: NA
len: 13
CDR3aa: ASSQGHGAPGELF

v_gene: TRBV27
d_gene: TRBD1
len: 12
CDR3aa: ASSLREQGYGYT

v_gene: TRBV18
d_gene: TRBD2
len: 13
CDR3aa: ASSPGLGGGYEQY

v_gene: TRBV19
d_gene: NA
len: 13
CDR3aa: ASSIAPSQTGEQY

v_gene: TRBV6-1
d_gene: NA
len: 11
CDR3aa: ASSLGRDYEQY

v_gene: TRBV6-5
d_gene: TRBD1
len: 14
CDR3aa: ASSYSRTGDLGGYT

v_gene: TRBV7-9
d_gene: TRBD1
len: 14
CDR3aa: ASSPTGGRSNEKLF

v_gene: TRBV15
d_gene: TRBD2
len: 14
CDR3aa: ATSRYSGSWTDTQY

v_gene: TRBV19
d_gene: TRBD1
len: 12
CDR3aa: ASSNRGSSYEQY

v_gene: TRBV27
d_gene: NA
len: 15
CDR3aa: ASSPTLGGAKNSPLH

v_gene: TRBV5-5
d_gene: TRBD2
len: 15
CDR3aa: ASSLMGLAGVGDTQY

v_gene: TRBV9
d_gene: NA
len: 12
CDR3aa: ASTLDSANTEAF

v_gene: TRBV6-6
d_gene: NA
len: 14
CDR3aa: ASSYNTAYSNQPQH

v_gene: TRBV9
d_gene: NA
len: 14
CDR3aa: ASGRVWGEATDTQY

v_gene: TRBV2
d_gene: TRBD2
len: 12
CDR3aa: ASSVGTRGYEQY

v_gene: TRBV6-5
d_gene: NA
len: 9
CDR3aa: ASTRGNEQF

v_gene: TRBV7-2
d_gene: NA
len: 11
CDR3aa: ASSQRGNQPQH

v_gene: TRBV28
d_gene: TRBD1
len: 9
CDR3aa: ASSFRGAAF

v_gene: TRBV7-9
d_gene: TRBD2
len: 14
CDR3aa: ASSLDRLAGAGEQY

v_gene: TRBV28
d_gene: NA
len: 14
CDR3aa: ASSFGRRGSGQPQH

v_gene: TRBV4-1
d_gene: TRBD2
len: 14
CDR3aa: ASSQVAQRGFYEQY

v_gene: TRBV6-5
d_gene: NA
len: 11
CDR3aa: ASSYSQTYEQY

v_gene: TRBV18
d_gene: NA
len: 11
CDR3aa: ASSPDGVHGYT

v_gene: TRBV25-1
d_gene: NA
len: 9
CDR3aa: ASTGIYEQY

v_gene: TRBV2
d_gene: TRBD1
len: 13
CDR3aa: ASSEQGTGAGEQY

v_gene: TRBV29-1
d_gene: NA
len: 15
CDR3aa: SVGGFAPGAGANVLT

v_gene: TRBV6-4
d_gene: NA
len: 12
CDR3aa: ASSDSGSTDTQY

v_gene: TRBV5-4
d_gene: TRBD1
len: 13
CDR3aa: ASSPMTGAGETQY

v_gene: TRBV6-6
d_gene: NA
len: 10
CDR3aa: ASSYSDSEQY

v_gene: TRBV29-1
d_gene: TRBD2
len: 11
CDR3aa: SVRTSVDNEQF

v_gene: TRBV10-1
d_gene: TRBD2
len: 16
CDR3aa: ASTSRRRTSHSFLEQY

v_gene: TRBV4-2
d_gene: TRBD2
len: 13
CDR3aa: ASSQGLAGGETQY

v_gene: TRBV28
d_gene: TRBD2
len: 14
CDR3aa: ASSWLGSGTSDTQY

v_gene: TRBV5-6
d_gene: NA
len: 14
CDR3aa: ASSFGLGGSNQPQH

v_gene: TRBV15
d_gene: TRBD1
len: 12
CDR3aa: ATSRDRGDYGYT

v_gene: TRBV19
d_gene: NA
len: 11
CDR3aa: ASSESHAYEQY

v_gene: TRBV15
d_gene: NA
len: 15
CDR3aa: ATSRDRSTGLRDTQY

v_gene: TRBV6-1
d_gene: NA
len: 13
CDR3aa: ASSEEYGVSNEQF

v_gene: TRBV29-1
d_gene: NA
len: 12
CDR3aa: SVGSSSGANVLT

v_gene: TRBV25-1
d_gene: TRBD1
len: 15
CDR3aa: ASSEYKGAIPTGELF

v_gene: TRBV21-1
d_gene: NA
len: 13
CDR3aa: ASSKFAGWGEKLF

v_gene: TRBV7-2
d_gene: NA
len: 13
CDR3aa: ASSLRQAYNEKLF

v_gene: TRBV30
d_gene: NA
len: 11
CDR3aa: AWSRDKTYEQY

v_gene: TRBV29-1
d_gene: NA
len: 13
CDR3aa: SVVFRDKENNEQF

v_gene: TRBV5-1
d_gene: TRBD1
len: 11
CDR3aa: ASEKQGTDTQY

v_gene: TRBV7-9
d_gene: TRBD2
len: 16
CDR3aa: ASSFPRGGLANTGELF

v_gene: TRBV5-1
d_gene: TRBD2
len: 13
CDR3aa: ASRQLAGGRETQY

v_gene: TRBV5-1
d_gene: NA
len: 12
CDR3aa: ASSLEAGNTEAF